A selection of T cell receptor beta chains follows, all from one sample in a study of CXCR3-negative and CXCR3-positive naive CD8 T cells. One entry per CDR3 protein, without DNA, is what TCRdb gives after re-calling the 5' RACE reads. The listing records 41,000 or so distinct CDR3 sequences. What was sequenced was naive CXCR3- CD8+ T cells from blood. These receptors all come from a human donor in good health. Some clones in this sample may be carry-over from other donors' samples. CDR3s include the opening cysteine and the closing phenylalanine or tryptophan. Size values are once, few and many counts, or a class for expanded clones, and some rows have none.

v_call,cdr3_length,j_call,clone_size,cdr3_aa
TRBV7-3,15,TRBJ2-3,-,CASSLYGGVTDTQYF
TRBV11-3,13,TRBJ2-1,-,CASSLASRNEQLF
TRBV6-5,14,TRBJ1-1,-,CASSYYGGRTEAFF
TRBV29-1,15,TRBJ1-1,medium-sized,CSVEDSPGPNTEAFF
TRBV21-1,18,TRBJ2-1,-,CASSIRLDRASLYNEQFF
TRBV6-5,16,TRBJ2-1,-,CASSYAERWSYNEQFF
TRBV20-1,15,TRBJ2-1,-,CSAEGLAGPYNEQFF
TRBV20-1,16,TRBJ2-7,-,CSARATTSGNVYEQYF
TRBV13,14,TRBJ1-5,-,CASSSGTGAQPQHF
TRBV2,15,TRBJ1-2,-,CASRGASLVNYGYTF
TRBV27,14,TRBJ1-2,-,CASSSYMENYGYTF
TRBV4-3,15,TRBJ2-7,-,CASSQAEDPLLEQYF
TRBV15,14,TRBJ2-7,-,CATSRDSRGYEQYF
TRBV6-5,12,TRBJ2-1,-,CASRRTSNEQFF
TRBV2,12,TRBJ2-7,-,CASIGQLYEQYF
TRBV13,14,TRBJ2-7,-,CASSPQGRVPEQYF
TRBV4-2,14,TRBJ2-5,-,CASSQEAGRETQYF
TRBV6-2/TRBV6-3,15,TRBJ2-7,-,CASSYGQLPPTKQYF
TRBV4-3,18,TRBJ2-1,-,CASSQDSLAGTYYNEQFF
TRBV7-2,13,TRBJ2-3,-,CASSIDNTDTQYF
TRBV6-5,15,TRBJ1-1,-,CASSYSRGMNTEAFF
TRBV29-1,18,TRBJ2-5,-,CSVEDPIRSAGLQETQYF
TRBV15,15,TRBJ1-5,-,CATSRDLNGNQPQHF
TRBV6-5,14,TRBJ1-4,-,CASSYSLGNEKLFF
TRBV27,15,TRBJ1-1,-,CASSFGTGIETEAFF
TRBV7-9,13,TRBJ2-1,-,CASSKRLADEQFF
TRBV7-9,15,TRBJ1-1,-,CASSLATTRDTEAFF
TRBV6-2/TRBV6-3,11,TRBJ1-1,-,CASTINTEAFF
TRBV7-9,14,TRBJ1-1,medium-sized,CASSLGLTNTEAFF
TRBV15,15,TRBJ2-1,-,CATSSNNQQGKRGFF
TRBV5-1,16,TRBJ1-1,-,CASSWIPGHQNTEAFF
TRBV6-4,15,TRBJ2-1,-,CASSDSMEGVNEQFF
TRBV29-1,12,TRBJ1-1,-,CSVVPGGTEAFF
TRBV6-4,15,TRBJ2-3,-,CASSDSTGGPDTQYF
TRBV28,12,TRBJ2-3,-,CASTAVPDTQYF
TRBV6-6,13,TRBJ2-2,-,CATARPNTGELFF
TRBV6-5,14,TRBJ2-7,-,CASSWQGSSYEQYF
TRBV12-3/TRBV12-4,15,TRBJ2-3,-,CASSLGGSWTDTQYF
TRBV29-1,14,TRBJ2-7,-,CSAGAVGQGNEQYF
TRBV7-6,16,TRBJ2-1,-,CASSLGSGIIYNEQFF
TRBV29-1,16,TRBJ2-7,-,CSVDSGDRASTYEQYF
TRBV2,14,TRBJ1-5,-,CASRLRGSNQPQHF
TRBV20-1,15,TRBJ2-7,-,CSASSTGTGDYEQYF
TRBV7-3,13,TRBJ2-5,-,CASSLLPTETQYF
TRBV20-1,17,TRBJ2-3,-,CSARTFENGGTTDTQYF
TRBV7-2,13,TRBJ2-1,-,CASSLKYYNEQFF
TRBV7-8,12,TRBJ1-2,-,CASSPVEYGYTF
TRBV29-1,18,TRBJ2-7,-,CSVVLDVSTGYASYEQYF
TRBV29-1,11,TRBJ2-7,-,CSVVRGYEQYF
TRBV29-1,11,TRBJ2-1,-,CSVGIYNEQFF
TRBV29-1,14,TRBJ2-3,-,CSVVDLRGTDTQYF
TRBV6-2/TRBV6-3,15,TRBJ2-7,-,CASSYSRTSGYEQYF
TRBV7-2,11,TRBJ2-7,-,CASSLRVEQYF
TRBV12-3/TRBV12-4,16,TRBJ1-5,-,CASSDPGSLGNQPQHF